The 10 T cell receptor beta chains below were found in one sample sequenced in a study of CD8+CD57+ T cells in acquired aplastic anemia. Individuals selected for sequencing had exhibited CD8+CD57+ cell expansion on flow cytometry. Using genomic DNA as the template, TCR beta VDJ and CDR3 profiling was carried out. TCRdb processed the reads anew with MiXCR; each CDR3 protein has one entry. The top ten clones hold roughly 21% of a sample with more than 200,000 distinct CDR3 sequences, over 40% of them seen once. Material: sorted CD4+, CD8+, or CD8+CD57+ T cells (not recorded which) from PBMCs. Every receptor here comes from a human donor with aplastic anemia.

This clonotype was picked up many times. The chain is built from TRBV2 and TRBJ2-1; 7 nucleotides line up with TRBD1. With 6 bases clipped from V and 7 bases from J, the junction kept 12 bases outside the gene matches. The CDR3 extends over 15 amino acids. CDR1 and CDR2 from the germline V gene are SNHLY and FYNNEI. The CDR3 is CASRSPRDSANEQFF. The CDR3 DNA sequence: TGTGCCAGCAGGTCCCCCAGGGACAGTGCTAATGAGCAGTTCTTC.

A note on this clonotype: Sequence at one end of the junction differs from germline and may be a read error. V gene TRBV19 combines with J gene TRBJ1-3, with unresolved D. Germline V lookup: CDR1 LNHDA, CDR2 SQIVND (reference sequence). This CDR3 comprises 13 residues. The DNA of the CDR3 is TGCGCCGGCAGCTCGGAGCCTGGAAACACCATATATTTT. As protein: CAGSSEPGNTIYF.

Remarks on this clonotype: This could be a read error, since a much larger clone is one nucleotide away. V usage is TRBV5-1 and J usage is TRBJ2-3; 10 nucleotides agree with TRBD2. With V trimmed by 6 bases and J by 2 bases, 3 bases remained unmatched. This CDR3 region has 14 residues. Germline V gene lookup returns CDR1 SGHRS and CDR2 YFSETQ. The chain's CDR3 is CASKRGGDTDTQYF. CDR3 DNA sequence: TGCGCCAGCAAGCGGGGGGGAGACACAGATACGCAGTATTTT.

This clonotype came up many times. The genes are TRBV7-3 and TRBJ2-7; D gene uncertain. V gave up 2 bases and J gave up 2 bases, with 13 bases separating them. The length of the CDR3 is 15 residues. CDR1 is SGHTA and CDR2 is FQGTGA in the germline V gene. The CDR3 nucleotides read TGTGCCAGCAGCTTAGAGGAAGGGAATACCTACGAGCAGTACTTC. This sequence encodes CASSLEEGNTYEQYF.

V usage is TRBV19 and J usage is TRBJ1-5, with 8 bases identical to TRBD1. Germline V gene sequence: CDR1 LNHDA, CDR2 SQIVND (reference sequence). The V and J ends lost 4 bases and 5 bases, in that order; junction bases with no gene match: 4. CDR3 length equals 14 residues. CDR3 sequence (DNA): TGTGCCAGTAGTAGCGGACAGGGATATCAGCCCCAGCATTTT. Translated: CASSSGQGYQPQHF.

V gene TRBV19 combines with J gene TRBJ2-7; either TRBD1 or TRBD2 may supply D (5 bases each). V was clipped by 5 bases and J by 5 bases, with 10 bases between them. This CDR3 spans 12 amino acids. Germline loops: CDR1 LNHDA, CDR2 SQIVND (reference sequence). This chain's CDR3 is CASSQRDHEQYF. The CDR3 bases are TGTGCCAGTAGTCAGAGGGACCACGAGCAGTACTTC.

V usage is TRBV25-1 and J usage is TRBJ2-7; TRBD2 matches 10 bases. This CDR3 spans 14 amino acids. V was pared by 6 bases and J by 2 bases, with 4 bases of the junction left unmatched. Per germline, CDR1 MGHDK and CDR2 SYGVNS. CDR3 residues: CASSTSGRAYEQYF. The CDR3 nucleotides are TGTGCCAGCAGCACCAGCGGGAGGGCCTACGAGCAGTACTTC.

The sample holds many counts of this clonotype. The chain has TRBV7-6 and TRBJ1-1; perhaps TRBD1 as D (5 bases). Trimming stripped 1 base from V and 1 base from J, with 19 bases between. CDR1 and CDR2 (germline): SGHVS, FNYEAQ. The CDR3 is 18 amino acids. In DNA form, the CDR3 reads TGTGCCAGCAGCTTAGGGGGATTCGGACGGGGCCGGAACACTGAAGCTTTCTTT. Amino acids: CASSLGGFGRGRNTEAFF.

The rearrangement links TRBV9 to TRBJ1-6, with TRBD1 matching 8 bases. Germline CDR1 and CDR2: SGDLS and YYNGEE. CDR3 length equals 14 residues. Trimming cost V 3 bases and J 10 bases; bases outside gene matches: 6. The CDR3 here is CASSDGTGVSPLHF. The CDR3 nucleotides read TGTGCCAGCAGCGATGGGACAGGCGTATCACCCCTCCACTTT.

The rearrangement links TRBV20-1 to TRBJ1-2; 9 bases match TRBD1. This CDR3 region has 15 residues. Germline CDR1 and CDR2: DFQATT and SNEGSKA (reference sequence). J was trimmed by 3 bases and V by 3 bases; bases with no gene match: 8. The CDR3 is CSASGTGNLDYGYTF. The DNA of the CDR3 is TGCAGTGCTAGTGGGACAGGGAACCTGGACTATGGCTACACCTTC.